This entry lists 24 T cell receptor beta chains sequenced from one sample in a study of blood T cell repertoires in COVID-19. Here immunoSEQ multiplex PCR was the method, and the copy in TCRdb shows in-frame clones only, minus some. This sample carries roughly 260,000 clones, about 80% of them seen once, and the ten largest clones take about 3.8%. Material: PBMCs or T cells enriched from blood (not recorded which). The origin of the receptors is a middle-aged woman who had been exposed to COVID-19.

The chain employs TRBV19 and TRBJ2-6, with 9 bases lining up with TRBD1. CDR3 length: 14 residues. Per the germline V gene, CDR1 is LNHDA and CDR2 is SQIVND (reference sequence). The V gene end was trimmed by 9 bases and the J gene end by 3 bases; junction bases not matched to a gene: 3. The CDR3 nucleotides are TGTGCCAGCCGGGACAGGGTTGGGGCCAACGTCCTGACTTTC. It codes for CASRDRVGANVLTF.

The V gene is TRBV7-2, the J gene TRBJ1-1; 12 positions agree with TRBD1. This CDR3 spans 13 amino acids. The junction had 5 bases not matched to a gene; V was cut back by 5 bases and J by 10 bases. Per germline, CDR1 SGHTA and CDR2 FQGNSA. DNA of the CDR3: TGTGCCAGCAGCCTCGGGACAGGGGGCGCAGCTTTCTTT. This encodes CASSLGTGGAAFF.

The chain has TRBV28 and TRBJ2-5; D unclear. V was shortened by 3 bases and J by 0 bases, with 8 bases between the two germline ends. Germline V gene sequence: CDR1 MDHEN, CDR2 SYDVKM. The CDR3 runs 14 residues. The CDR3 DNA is TGTGCCAGCAGTTTTTCCATGTACCAAGAGACCCAGTACTTC. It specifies CASSFSMYQETQYF.

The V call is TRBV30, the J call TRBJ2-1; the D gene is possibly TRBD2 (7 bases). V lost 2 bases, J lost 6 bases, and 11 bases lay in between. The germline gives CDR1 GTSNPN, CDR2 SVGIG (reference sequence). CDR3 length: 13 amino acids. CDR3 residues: CAWSRGAPNEQFF. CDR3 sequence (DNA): TGTGCCTGGAGTCGGGGGGCACCCAATGAGCAGTTCTTC.

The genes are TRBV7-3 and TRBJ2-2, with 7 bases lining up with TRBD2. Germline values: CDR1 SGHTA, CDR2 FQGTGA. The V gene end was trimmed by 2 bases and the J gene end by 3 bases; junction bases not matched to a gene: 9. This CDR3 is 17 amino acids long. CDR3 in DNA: TGTGCCAGCAGCTTAGAGGGTAGCGGGTCATACACCGGGGAGCTGTTTTTT. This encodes CASSLEGSGSYTGELFF.

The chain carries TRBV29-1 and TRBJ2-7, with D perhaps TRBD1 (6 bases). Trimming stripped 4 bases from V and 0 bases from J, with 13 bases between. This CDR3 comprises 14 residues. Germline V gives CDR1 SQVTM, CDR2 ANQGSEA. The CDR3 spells CSVAAGTNSYEQYF. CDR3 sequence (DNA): TGCAGCGTTGCTGCCGGGACAAACTCCTACGAGCAGTACTTC.

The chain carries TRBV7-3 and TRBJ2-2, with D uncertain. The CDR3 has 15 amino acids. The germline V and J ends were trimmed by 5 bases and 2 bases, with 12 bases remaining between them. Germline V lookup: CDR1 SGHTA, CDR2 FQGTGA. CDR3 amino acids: CASSPGGVNTGELFF. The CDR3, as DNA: TGTGCCAGCAGCCCTGGTGGAGTAAACACCGGGGAGCTGTTTTTT.

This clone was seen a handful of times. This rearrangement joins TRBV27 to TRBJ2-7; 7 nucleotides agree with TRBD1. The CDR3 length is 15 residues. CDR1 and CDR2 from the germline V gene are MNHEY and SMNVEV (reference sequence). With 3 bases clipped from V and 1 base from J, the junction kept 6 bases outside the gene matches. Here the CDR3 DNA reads TGTGCCAGCAGTTTGATGCCGACAGGGTCCTACGAGCAGTACTTC. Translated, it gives CASSLMPTGSYEQYF.

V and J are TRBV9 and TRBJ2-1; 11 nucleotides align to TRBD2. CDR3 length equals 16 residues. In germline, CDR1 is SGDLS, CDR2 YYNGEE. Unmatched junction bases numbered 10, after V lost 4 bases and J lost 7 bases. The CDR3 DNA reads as TGTGCCAGCAGCCCCCGGGGTAGCGGGGGGGCAAATGAGCAGTTCTTC. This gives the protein CASSPRGSGGANEQFF.

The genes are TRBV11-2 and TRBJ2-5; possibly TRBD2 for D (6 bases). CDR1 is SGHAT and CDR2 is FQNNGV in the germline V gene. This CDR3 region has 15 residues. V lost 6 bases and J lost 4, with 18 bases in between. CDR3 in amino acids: CASSIGWTTVETQYF. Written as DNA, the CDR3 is TGTGCCAGCAGTATAGGGTGGACTACTGTAGAGACCCAGTACTTC.

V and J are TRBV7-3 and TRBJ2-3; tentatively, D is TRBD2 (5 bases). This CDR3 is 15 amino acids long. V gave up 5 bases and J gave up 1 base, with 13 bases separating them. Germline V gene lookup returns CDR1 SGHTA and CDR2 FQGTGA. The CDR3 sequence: CASSVKLGGTDTQYF. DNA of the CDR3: TGTGCCAGCAGCGTTAAACTAGGCGGCACAGATACGCAGTATTTT.

The CDR3: CASTVHQNYGYTF. The CDR3 region has the DNA TGTGCCAGCACCGTACACCAAAACTATGGCTACACCTTC. The chain carries TRBV12-3 or TRBV12-4 and TRBJ1-2; D remains ambiguous. The CDR3 covers 13 residues. Trimming pared 7 bases from V and 2 bases from J, leaving 11 bases between.

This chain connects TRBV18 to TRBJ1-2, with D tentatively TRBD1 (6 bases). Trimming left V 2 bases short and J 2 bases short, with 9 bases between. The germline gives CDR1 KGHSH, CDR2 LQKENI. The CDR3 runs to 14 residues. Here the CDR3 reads CASSPADRNYGYTF. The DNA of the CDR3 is TGTGCCAGCTCACCAGCCGACAGGAACTATGGCTACACCTTC.

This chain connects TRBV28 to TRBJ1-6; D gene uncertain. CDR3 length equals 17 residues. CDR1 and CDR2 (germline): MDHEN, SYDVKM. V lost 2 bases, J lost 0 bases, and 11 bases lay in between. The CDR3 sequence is CASSLKDSSSYNSPLHF. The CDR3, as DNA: TGTGCCAGCAGTTTAAAGGACTCGAGCTCCTATAATTCACCCCTCCACTTT.

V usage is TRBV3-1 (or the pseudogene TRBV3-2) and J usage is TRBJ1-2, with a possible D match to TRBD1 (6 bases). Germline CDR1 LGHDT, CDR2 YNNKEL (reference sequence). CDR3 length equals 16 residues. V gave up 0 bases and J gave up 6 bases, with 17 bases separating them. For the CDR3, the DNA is TGTGCCAGCAGCCAAGAATGGTCGGGGGGCACCAATGGCTACACCTTC. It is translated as CASSQEWSGGTNGYTF.

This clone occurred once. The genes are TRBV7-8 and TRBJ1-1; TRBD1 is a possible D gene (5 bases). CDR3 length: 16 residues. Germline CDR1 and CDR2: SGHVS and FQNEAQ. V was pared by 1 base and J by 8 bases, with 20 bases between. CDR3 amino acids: CASSLGAGGGPTEAFF. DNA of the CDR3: TGTGCCAGCAGCTTAGGCGCGGGGGGAGGGCCCACCGAAGCTTTCTTT.

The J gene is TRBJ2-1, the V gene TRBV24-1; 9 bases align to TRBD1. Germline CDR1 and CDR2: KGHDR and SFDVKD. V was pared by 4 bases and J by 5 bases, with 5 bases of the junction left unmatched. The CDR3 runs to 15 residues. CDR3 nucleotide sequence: TGTGCCACCAGTGACGTCCGGACAGGGGACAATGAGCAGTTCTTC. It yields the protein CATSDVRTGDNEQFF.

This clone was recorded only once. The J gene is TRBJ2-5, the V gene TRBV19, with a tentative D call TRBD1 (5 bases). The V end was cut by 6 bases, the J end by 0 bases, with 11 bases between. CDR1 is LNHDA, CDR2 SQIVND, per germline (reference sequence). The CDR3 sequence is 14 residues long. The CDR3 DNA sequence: TGTGCCAGTAGAACCGACAGCAACCAAGAGACCCAGTACTTC. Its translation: CASRTDSNQETQYF.

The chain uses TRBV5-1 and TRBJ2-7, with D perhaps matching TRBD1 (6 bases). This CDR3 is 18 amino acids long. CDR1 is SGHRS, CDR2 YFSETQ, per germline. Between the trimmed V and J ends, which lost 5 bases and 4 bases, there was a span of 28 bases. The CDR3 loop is CASRSGEPLTGTEYEQYF. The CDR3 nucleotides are TGCGCCAGCAGATCTGGGGAACCACTAACAGGGACGGAATACGAGCAGTACTTC. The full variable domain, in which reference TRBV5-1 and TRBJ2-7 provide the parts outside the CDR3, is KAGVTQTPRYLIKTRGQQVTLSCSPISGHRSVSWYQQTPGQGLQFLFEYFSETQRNKGNFPGRFSGRQFSNSRSEMNVSTLELGDSALYLCASRSGEPLTGTEYEQYFGPGTRLTVT.

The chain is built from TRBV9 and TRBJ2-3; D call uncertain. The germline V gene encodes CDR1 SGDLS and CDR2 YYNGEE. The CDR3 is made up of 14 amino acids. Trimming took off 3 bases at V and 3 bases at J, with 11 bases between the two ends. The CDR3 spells CASSDRAITDTQYF. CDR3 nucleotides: TGTGCCAGCAGCGACCGAGCGATAACAGATACGCAGTATTTT.

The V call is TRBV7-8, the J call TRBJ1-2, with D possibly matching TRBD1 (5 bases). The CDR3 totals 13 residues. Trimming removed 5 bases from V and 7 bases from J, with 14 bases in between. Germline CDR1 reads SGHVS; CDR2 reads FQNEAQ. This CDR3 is CASSPDQGTGYTF. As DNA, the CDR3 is TGTGCCAGCAGCCCTGACCAGGGAACTGGCTACACCTTC. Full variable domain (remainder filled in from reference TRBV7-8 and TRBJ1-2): GAGVSQSPRYKVAKRGQDVALRCDPISGHVSLFWYQQALGQGPEFLTYFQNEAQLDKSGLPSDRFFAERPEGSVSTLKIQRTQQEDSAVYLCASSPDQGTGYTFGSGTRLTVV.

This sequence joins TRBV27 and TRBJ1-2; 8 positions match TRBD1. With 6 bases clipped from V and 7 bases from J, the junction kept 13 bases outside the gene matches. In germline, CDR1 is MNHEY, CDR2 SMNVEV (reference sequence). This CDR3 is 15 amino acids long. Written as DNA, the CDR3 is TGTGCCAGCAGCCGCTTTGGACAGGGACCGGGTGGCTACACCTTC. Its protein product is CASSRFGQGPGGYTF.

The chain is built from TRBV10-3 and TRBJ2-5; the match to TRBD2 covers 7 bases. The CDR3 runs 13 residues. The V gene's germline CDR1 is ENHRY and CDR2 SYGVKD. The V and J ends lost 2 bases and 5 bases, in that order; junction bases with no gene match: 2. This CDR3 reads CAISEAGEETQYF. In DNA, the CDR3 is TGTGCCATCAGTGAGGCGGGGGAGGAGACCCAGTACTTC.

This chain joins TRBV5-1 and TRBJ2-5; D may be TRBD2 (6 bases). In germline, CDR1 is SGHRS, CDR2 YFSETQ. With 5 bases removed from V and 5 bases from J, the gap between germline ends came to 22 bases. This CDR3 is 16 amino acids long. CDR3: CASSSWAMGGGETQYF. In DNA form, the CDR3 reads TGCGCCAGCAGTTCCTGGGCGATGGGGGGAGGTGAGACCCAGTACTTC.